This T cell receptor beta chain stems from a study of cytomegalovirus exposure and HLA in healthy donors. Regarding the study as a whole: Data from an earlier analysis indicated that most TCR beta V segments were productive either about 90% or about 30% of the time. HLA allele associations emerged for around 15,000 TCR beta sequences in a later analysis, at 0.05 false discovery rate. The dataset shows that most TCR sequences were rare, while some public TCRs occurred in many donors.

Concerning this clone: Its target is unknown.

PCR amplification relied on 60 Vbeta primers (plus 13 Jbeta primers). Study processing details: Per a later analysis, the number of unique TCR beta chains was about 80 million, of which 10 million to 11 million were shared. Assay: immunoSEQ multiplex PCR; the TCRdb copy retains only in-frame clones and omits some. V, J and clone size derive from that table, while D and trimming were established from the DNA sequence. The table shows roughly 130,000 clones, with approximately 80% occurring only once. The germline V and J ends were trimmed by 2 bases and 5 bases, with 16 bases remaining between them. There are 15 residues in the CDR3. Germline V gene lookup returns CDR1 SGHDT and CDR2 YYEEEE.

Sequenced: PBMCs. The source of this sequence is a human donor in good health. The genes are TRBV5-6 and TRBJ2-5; D might be TRBD2 (5 bases). The chain's CDR3 is CASSFKSDGGETQYF. CDR3 in DNA: TGTGCCAGCAGCTTTAAATCTGACGGAGGCGAGACCCAGTACTTC.